The next 31 T cell receptor beta chains were all read from a single sample in a study of T-cell memory formation after mild COVID-19. TCRdb re-called the 5' RACE reads through MiXCR, storing one row per CDR3 protein. The sample has 140,000 or so distinct CDR3 sequences, about 5.5% seen once. The sequenced sample was PBMCs or a T cell subset sorted from them (not recorded which). These receptors all stem from an adult woman who had mild COVID-19 (a few samples of this study predate the infection). Cell type and time point are not known.

The rearrangement uses TRBV6-6 and TRBJ2-1, with D uncertain. CDR1 and CDR2 from the germline V gene are MNHNY and SVGAGI (reference sequence). V was clipped by 5 bases and J by 4 bases, with 6 bases between them. This CDR3 comprises 12 residues. CDR3 coding DNA: TGTGCCAGCAGTCGAGGATACAATGAGCAGTTCTTC. Encoded protein: CASSRGYNEQFF.

This clonotype was detected a few times. The chain is built from TRBV5-1 and TRBJ2-1, with D perhaps being TRBD1 or TRBD2 (6 bases each). Trimming left V 2 bases short and J 8 bases short, with 14 bases between. Germline V gives CDR1 SGHRS, CDR2 YFSETQ. The CDR3 is 14 amino acids. The chain's CDR3 is CASSLGGRVDEQFF. The CDR3 coding sequence is TGCGCCAGCAGCTTAGGGGGGCGCGTCGATGAGCAGTTCTTC.

About this clonotype: Relative to the germline gene, one junction end is altered; a read error may explain this. The V gene is TRBV7-8, the J gene TRBJ2-2, with unresolved D. Germline-derived CDR1 and CDR2 are SGHVS and FQNEAQ. CDR3 length: 14 amino acids. CDR3 amino acids: CDSSAVANTGELFF. The CDR3 DNA sequence: TGTGACAGCAGCGCAGTCGCGAACACCGGGGAGCTGTTTTTT.

This clonotype showed up just once. The genes are TRBV7-2 and TRBJ1-1, with unresolved D. The CDR3 has 11 amino acids. Germline lookup yields CDR1 SGHTA and CDR2 FQGNSA. The V end lost 6 bases, the J end lost 3 bases, and 5 bases lay between the germline ends. The chain's CDR3 is CASSRDTEAFF. For the CDR3, the DNA is TGTGCCAGCAGTAGAGACACTGAAGCTTTCTTT.

Many counts were recorded for this clonotype. The CDR3 here is CSVEQGASVETQYF. CDR3 DNA: TGCAGCGTTGAGCAGGGGGCATCAGTAGAGACCCAGTACTTC. This sequence joins TRBV29-1 and TRBJ2-5, with 8 bases lining up with TRBD1. Germline CDR1 and CDR2: SQVTM and ANQGSEA. V trimming: 3 bases; J trimming: 4 bases; junction bases outside the gene matches: 7. The CDR3 totals 14 residues.

The chain combines TRBV7-2 with TRBJ1-3, with D possibly being TRBD1 (6 bases). The CDR3 is 15 residues long. Germline V gene lookup returns CDR1 SGHTA and CDR2 FQGNSA. V gave up 4 bases and J gave up 7 bases, with 17 bases separating them. CDR3 coding DNA: TGTGCCAGCAGCTATCAGACAGGAGGAGGGAACACCATATATTTT. It is translated as CASSYQTGGGNTIYF.

This clonotype occurred many times. This rearrangement joins TRBV4-1 to TRBJ2-5, with 11 bases lining up with TRBD2. The CDR3 extends over 17 amino acids. From germline, CDR1 is MGHRA and CDR2 YSYEKL. The trim removed 3 bases at V and 2 bases at J, leaving 8 bases unmatched. For the CDR3, the DNA is TGCGCCAGCAGCCAGGCTACGGGACTAGCGGCGCAAGAGACCCAGTACTTC. Translating gives CASSQATGLAAQETQYF.

This clonotype was seen at least ten times. This chain uses TRBV7-9 with TRBJ2-1; D is perhaps TRBD1 (5 bases). V was pared by 1 base and J by 0 bases, with 13 bases between. Per the germline V gene, CDR1 is SEHNR and CDR2 is FQNEAQ (reference sequence). The CDR3 is 17 amino acids. CDR3 residues: CASSLVGATPSYNEQFF. As DNA, the CDR3 is TGTGCCAGCAGCTTAGTTGGGGCTACACCCTCCTACAATGAGCAGTTCTTC.

This clonotype showed up just a few times. The chain has TRBV7-2 and TRBJ2-1; tentative D call: TRBD2 (6 bases). Germline-derived CDR1 and CDR2 are SGHTA and FQGNSA. This CDR3 is 15 amino acids long. The germline V and J ends were trimmed by 1 base and 2 bases, with 9 bases remaining between them. Here the CDR3 DNA reads TGTGCCAGCAGCTTAGGCGGGAAGACCTACAATGAGCAGTTCTTC. It encodes CASSLGGKTYNEQFF.

This chain joins TRBV30 and TRBJ2-3; TRBD1 matches at 7 bases. In germline, CDR1 is GTSNPN, CDR2 SVGIG (reference sequence). V shed 0 bases, J shed 3 bases, and the junction held 3 bases outside the gene matches. The CDR3 length is 14 residues. The CDR3 is CAWSVDRATDTQYF. CDR3 DNA sequence: TGTGCCTGGAGTGTCGACAGGGCAACAGATACGCAGTATTTT.

This clonotype was seen ten or more times. The gene calls are TRBV24-1 and TRBJ2-1; possible D gene TRBD2, 7 bases. V lost 4 bases and J 4 bases, leaving 16 bases between the germline ends. The CDR3 sequence is 16 residues long. The V gene's germline CDR1 is KGHDR and CDR2 SFDVKD. The CDR3 sequence is CATSDPTAGAYNEQFF. The CDR3 region has the DNA TGTGCCACCAGTGACCCAACGGCGGGGGCATACAATGAGCAGTTCTTC.

This clonotype occurred many times. This chain joins TRBV5-1 and TRBJ2-3; TRBD1 matches 9 bases. CDR3 length: 15 residues. The V and J ends lost 3 bases and 4 bases, in that order; junction bases with no gene match: 6. Germline V lookup: CDR1 SGHRS, CDR2 YFSETQ. The CDR3 region is CASSSQGAGPDTQYF. In nucleotides, the CDR3 is TGCGCCAGCAGCTCACAGGGGGCCGGCCCAGATACGCAGTATTTT.

This clonotype appeared many times. V usage is TRBV20-1 and J usage is TRBJ1-2; TRBD1 agrees at 9 bases. Germline V lookup: CDR1 DFQATT, CDR2 SNEGSKA (reference sequence). The CDR3 sequence is 13 residues long. V gave up 5 bases and J gave up 3 bases; unmatched junction bases: 4. CDR3: CSAPGQGYYGYTF. The CDR3, as DNA: TGCAGTGCTCCCGGACAGGGGTACTATGGCTACACCTTC.

The chain uses TRBV24-1 and TRBJ1-2; D is perhaps TRBD1 (6 bases). This CDR3 is built from 15 residues. Trimming stripped 0 bases from V and 3 bases from J, with 10 bases between. The V gene's germline CDR1 is KGHDR and CDR2 SFDVKD. The DNA of the CDR3 is TGTGCCACCAGTGATTTGAGGGGGGGCGACTATGGCTACACCTTC. Protein: CATSDLRGGDYGYTF.

In its sample, this clonotype was seen a few times. This sequence joins TRBV6-5 and TRBJ1-1; possible D gene TRBD1, 5 bases. Trimming took 4 bases from V and 1 from J, leaving 10 bases between them. Germline loops: CDR1 MNHEY, CDR2 SVGAGI. This CDR3 is built from 14 residues. The CDR3 DNA reads as TGTGCCAGCAGTTGGGGTACAGGGAACACTGAAGCTTTCTTT. Encoded protein: CASSWGTGNTEAFF.

This clonotype was recorded only once. V is TRBV3-1 and J is TRBJ2-1; the D gene is possibly TRBD1 (6 bases). Germline lookup yields CDR1 LGHDT and CDR2 YNNKEL (reference sequence). Trimming took 3 bases from V and 5 from J, leaving 14 bases between them. The CDR3 has 15 amino acids. The CDR3 loop reads CASSHGTIRNNEQFF. The CDR3 DNA sequence: TGTGCCAGCAGCCATGGGACAATCAGGAACAATGAGCAGTTCTTC.

This clonotype came up a few times. The CDR3 reads CASSPQVARLNTEAFF. The DNA of the CDR3 is TGTGCCAGCTCACCACAGGTAGCCAGATTGAACACTGAAGCTTTCTTT. The chain recombines TRBV18 with TRBJ1-1; D is ambiguous. The CDR3 has 16 amino acids. Germline lookup yields CDR1 KGHSH and CDR2 LQKENI. Between the trimmed V and J ends, which lost 1 base and 0 bases, there was a span of 12 bases. The whole variable domain, filled in from reference TRBV18 and TRBJ1-1, reads NAGVMQNPRHLVRRRGQEARLRCSPMKGHSHVYWYRQLPEEGLKFMVYLQKENIIDESGMPKERFSAEFPKEGPSILRIQQVVRGDSAAYFCASSPQVARLNTEAFFGQGTRLTVV.

This clonotype came up a few times. The V call is TRBV5-4, the J call TRBJ1-3, with a tentative D call TRBD1 (5 bases). There are 17 residues in the CDR3. CDR1 is SGHNT and CDR2 is YYREEE in the germline V gene (reference sequence). The ends were cut back, 0 bases at V and 2 bases at J, with 15 bases in the middle. For the CDR3, the DNA is TGTGCCAGCAGCTTGGGAACCCCAGGGATGGCTGGAAACACCATATATTTT. The encoded protein is CASSLGTPGMAGNTIYF.

In its sample, this clonotype was seen a few times. The chain combines TRBV24-1 with TRBJ2-2; TRBD1 matches at 10 bases. V shed 4 bases, J shed 5 bases, and the junction held 12 bases outside the gene matches. The CDR3 is 18 amino acids. In germline, CDR1 is KGHDR, CDR2 SFDVKD. In nucleotides, the CDR3 is TGTGCCACCAGTGACCACACGGGAGACAGGGGGCTTACCGGGGAGCTGTTTTTT. As protein: CATSDHTGDRGLTGELFF.

Ten or more counts support this clonotype. The J gene is TRBJ2-2, the V gene TRBV15, with a tentative D call TRBD1 (5 bases). Germline assignment: CDR1 LNHNV and CDR2 YYDKDF (reference sequence). The V end lost 3 bases, the J end lost 6 bases, and 11 bases lay between the germline ends. The CDR3 has 14 amino acids. CDR3 coding DNA: TGTGCCACCAGCAGTGGGGCGAGTTCCGGGGAGCTGTTTTTT. This translates into CATSSGASSGELFF.

The chain carries TRBV24-1 and TRBJ2-1; tentatively, D is TRBD1 (5 bases). V gave up 6 bases and J gave up 10 bases, with 15 bases separating them. This CDR3 contains 13 residues. CDR1 is KGHDR and CDR2 is SFDVKD in the germline V gene. The CDR3, as DNA: TGTGCCACCAGTCTCCCTGGGGCGCACGAGCAGTTCTTC. The encoded protein is CATSLPGAHEQFF.

This clonotype was observed at least ten times. The CDR3 DNA reads TGCGCCAGCAGCTCGAGACAGATAGGGGCCGAAGAGACCCAGTACTTC. It codes for CASSSRQIGAEETQYF. The V gene is TRBV5-1, the J gene TRBJ2-5; possible D gene TRBD1, 5 bases. CDR1 and CDR2 from the germline V gene are SGHRS and YFSETQ. Deletions cut 3 bases from V and 3 bases from J, with 18 bases between. The CDR3 sequence is 16 residues long. The full variable domain, with the rest looked up from reference TRBV5-1 and TRBJ2-5, is KAGVTQTPRYLIKTRGQQVTLSCSPISGHRSVSWYQQTPGQGLQFLFEYFSETQRNKGNFPGRFSGRQFSNSRSEMNVSTLELGDSALYLCASSSRQIGAEETQYFGPGTRLLVL.

This sequence joins TRBV19 and TRBJ1-1; D might be TRBD1 (5 bases). The CDR3 totals 13 residues. V was pared by 5 bases and J by 7 bases, with 14 bases between. The V gene's germline CDR1 is LNHDA and CDR2 SQIVND (reference sequence). The CDR3 DNA reads as TGTGCCAGTAGTGCCCGGGGACGGCTTGAAGCTTTCTTT. Amino acid sequence: CASSARGRLEAFF.

This chain uses TRBV11-2 with TRBJ1-1; 7 bases fit TRBD1. CDR3 size: 15 residues. Germline trimming cut 6 bases from V and 0 bases from J; bases unmatched to any gene: 7. Germline lookup yields CDR1 SGHAT and CDR2 FQNNGV. The CDR3 is CASSTGQTMNTEAFF. The CDR3, as DNA: TGTGCCAGCAGTACGGGACAGACCATGAACACTGAAGCTTTCTTT. Variable domain in full (rest from reference TRBV11-2 and TRBJ1-1): EAGVAQSPRYKIIEKRQSVAFWCNPISGHATLYWYQQILGQGPKLLIQFQNNGVVDDSQLPKDRFSAERLKGVDSTLKIQPAKLEDSAVYLCASSTGQTMNTEAFFGQGTRLTVV.

In its sample, this clonotype was seen many times. The chain recombines TRBV5-5 with TRBJ2-3, with D maybe TRBD1 (5 bases). CDR3 length: 13 amino acids. Trimming left V 2 bases short and J 5 bases short, with 9 bases between. The germline V gene has CDR1 SGHKS and CDR2 YYEKEE (reference sequence). The CDR3 loop reads CASSLPGKDTQYF. The CDR3 nucleotides read TGTGCCAGCAGCTTACCAGGGAAAGATACGCAGTATTTT.

The chain employs TRBV15 and TRBJ2-5; TRBD1 aligns across 12 bases. The germline V gene encodes CDR1 LNHNV and CDR2 YYDKDF (reference sequence). CDR3 length: 18 residues. The V and J ends lost 0 bases and 5 bases, in that order; junction bases with no gene match: 10. The CDR3 coding sequence is TGTGCCACCAGCAGAGATCCCTCCGGGACAGGGGGCGAGGAGACCCAGTACTTC. Translating gives CATSRDPSGTGGEETQYF. The full variable domain, in which reference TRBV15 and TRBJ2-5 provide the parts outside the CDR3, is DAMVIQNPRYQVTQFGKPVTLSCSQTLNHNVMYWYQQKSSQAPKLLFHYYDKDFNNEADTPDNFQSRRPNTSFCFLDIRSPGLGDTAMYLCATSRDPSGTGGEETQYFGPGTRLLVL.

This clonotype was recorded a few times. This chain connects TRBV21-1 to TRBJ2-7; no check of the table's D call, TRBD2, against the DNA was made. TRBV21-1 is shown as a pseudogene. This CDR3 comprises 15 residues. The CDR3: CASSKERDSEKAQYF. The CDR3 region has the DNA TGTGCCAGCAGCAAAGAGCGGGATAGCGAAAAGGCGCAGTACTTC.

The V and J genes are TRBV9 and TRBJ2-3, with 12 bases lining up with TRBD2. The CDR3 is 16 amino acids. The trim removed 0 bases at V and 2 bases at J, leaving 1 base unmatched. Germline V CDR1 and CDR2: SGDLS, YYNGEE. The CDR3 bases are TGTGCCAGCAGCGTAGGACTAGCGGGGGTCACAGATACGCAGTATTTT. Translated: CASSVGLAGVTDTQYF.

This chain joins TRBV6-5 and TRBJ1-6; TRBD1 agrees at 8 bases. Germline assignment: CDR1 MNHEY and CDR2 SVGAGI. This CDR3 region has 20 residues. The V gene end was trimmed by 5 bases and the J gene end by 7 bases; junction bases not matched to a gene: 22. CDR3 residues: CASSTRRGSGTGYLNSPLHF. CDR3 DNA: TGTGCCAGCAGTACCCGAAGGGGTTCCGGGACAGGCTACCTCAATTCACCCCTCCACTTT.

This clonotype appeared a few times. The CDR3 coding sequence is TGCGCCAGCAGCTCAACCCGGGCAGCGAACGAGCAGTACTTC. It is translated as CASSSTRAANEQYF. This chain joins TRBV5-1 and TRBJ2-7; no reliable D call. The V end was cut by 3 bases, the J end by 5 bases, with 15 bases between. Per the germline V gene, CDR1 is SGHRS and CDR2 is YFSETQ. This CDR3 has 14 amino acids. The whole variable domain, filled in from reference TRBV5-1 and TRBJ2-7, reads KAGVTQTPRYLIKTRGQQVTLSCSPISGHRSVSWYQQTPGQGLQFLFEYFSETQRNKGNFPGRFSGRQFSNSRSEMNVSTLELGDSALYLCASSSTRAANEQYFGPGTRLTVT.

This chain connects TRBV7-8 to TRBJ2-5; TRBD2 aligns across 13 bases. The CDR3 length is 16 residues. J was trimmed by 3 bases and V by 5 bases; bases with no gene match: 6. CDR1 is SGHVS, CDR2 FQNEAQ, per germline. In DNA form, the CDR3 reads TGTGCCAGCAGCCGTGGACTAGCGGGAGTTAAAGAGACCCAGTACTTC. Its protein product is CASSRGLAGVKETQYF.